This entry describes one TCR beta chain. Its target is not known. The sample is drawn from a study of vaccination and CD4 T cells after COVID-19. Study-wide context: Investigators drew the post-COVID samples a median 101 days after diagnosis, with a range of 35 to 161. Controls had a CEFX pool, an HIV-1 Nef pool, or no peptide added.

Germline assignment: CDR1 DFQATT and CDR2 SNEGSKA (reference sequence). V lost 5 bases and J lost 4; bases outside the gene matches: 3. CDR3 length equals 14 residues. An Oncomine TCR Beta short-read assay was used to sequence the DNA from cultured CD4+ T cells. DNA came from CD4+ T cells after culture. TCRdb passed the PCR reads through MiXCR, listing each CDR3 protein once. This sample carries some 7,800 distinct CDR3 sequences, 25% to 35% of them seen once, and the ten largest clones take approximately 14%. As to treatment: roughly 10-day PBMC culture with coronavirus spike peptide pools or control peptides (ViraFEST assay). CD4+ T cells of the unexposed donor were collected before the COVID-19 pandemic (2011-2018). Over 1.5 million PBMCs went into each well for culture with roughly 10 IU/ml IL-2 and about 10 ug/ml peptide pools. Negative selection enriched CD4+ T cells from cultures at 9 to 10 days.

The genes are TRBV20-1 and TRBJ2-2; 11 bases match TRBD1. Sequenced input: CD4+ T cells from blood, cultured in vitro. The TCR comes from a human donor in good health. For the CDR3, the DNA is TGCAGTGCTCCGGACAGGGGGCTCACCGGGGAGCTGTTTTTT. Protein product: CSAPDRGLTGELFF.